Below are 21 T cell receptor beta chains sequenced from a single sample in a study of shared clonotypes between healthy human individuals. TCRdb's table, derived via immunoSEQ multiplex PCR, lists solely in-frame clones and lacks some. The sample shows more than 850,000 clones, 78% of them seen only once. Sequences were obtained from memory CD4+ T cells from PBMCs. Documented subset: CD45RA-negative fraction. These receptors were taken from a man younger than 35 in good health. Some clones in this sample may be carry-over from other donors' samples.

This chain connects TRBV6-1 to TRBJ2-1; TRBD2 aligns across 11 bases. The CDR3 extends over 14 amino acids. Trimming cost V 7 bases and J 6 bases; bases outside gene matches: 5. CDR1 MNHNS and CDR2 SASEGT come from the germline V gene. CDR3 protein: CASTRGTSGNEQFF. CDR3 DNA: TGTGCCAGCACCCGGGGGACTAGCGGCAATGAGCAGTTCTTC.

The rearrangement joins TRBV9 to TRBJ2-3; either TRBD1 or TRBD2 may fit D (5 bases each). Trimming left V 1 base short and J 4 bases short, with 10 bases between. CDR1 and CDR2 (germline): SGDLS, YYNGEE. The CDR3 runs to 14 residues. In DNA, the CDR3 is TGTGCCAGCAGCGTACTCGGGGACGCAGATACGCAGTATTTT. Protein: CASSVLGDADTQYF.

The chain is built from TRBV30 and TRBJ1-5; D might be TRBD1 (5 bases). The V end was cut by 1 base, the J end by 6 bases, with 13 bases between. CDR1 and CDR2 (germline): GTSNPN, SVGIG (reference sequence). The length of the CDR3 is 14 residues. CDR3 DNA: TGTGCCTGGAGTGAAAGGACGGGGGGTCAGCCCCAGCATTTT. Protein product: CAWSERTGGQPQHF. Combining the CDR3 with reference TRBV30 and TRBJ1-5 gives the whole variable domain SQTIHQWPATLVQPVGSPLSLECTVEGTSNPNLYWYRQAAGRGLQLLFYSVGIGQISSEVPQNLSASRPQDRQFILSSKKLLLSDSGFYLCAWSERTGGQPQHFGDGTRLSIL.

V is TRBV5-4 and J is TRBJ2-3; D might be TRBD2 (5 bases). The V gene lost 6 bases and the J gene lost 1 base, with 15 bases spanning the gap. This CDR3 has 15 amino acids. Germline CDR1 reads SGHNT; CDR2 reads YYREEE (reference sequence). CDR3 nucleotides: TGTGCCAGCACCGGGTCTAGCTTGGGCACAGATACGCAGTATTTT. Protein product: CASTGSSLGTDTQYF.

This chain joins TRBV7-9 and TRBJ1-1, with TRBD1 as a possible D gene (6 bases). The V and J ends lost 3 bases and 4 bases respectively, with 12 bases between them. CDR1 SEHNR and CDR2 FQNEAQ come from the germline V gene (reference sequence). There are 14 residues in the CDR3. The CDR3 coding sequence is TGTGCCAGCAGCTTTCCGGGGGGGCGCACTGAAGCTTTCTTT. Its translation: CASSFPGGRTEAFF.

This clone was seen many times. The chain uses TRBV6-1 and TRBJ2-7; D is possibly TRBD1 or TRBD2 (5 bases each). V lost 0 bases and J 3 bases, leaving 9 bases between the germline ends. Germline V gives CDR1 MNHNS, CDR2 SASEGT. The CDR3 has 14 residues. CDR3 nucleotides: TGTGCCAGCAGTGAAGCTTGGGGGAACTACGAGCAGTACTTC. It yields the protein CASSEAWGNYEQYF.

In the case of this clone: Other DNA sequences in this specimen translate into the identical CDR3. This chain connects TRBV2 to TRBJ1-3; 7 bases line up with TRBD1. V lost 3 bases, J lost 3 bases, and 5 bases stayed unmatched. Germline V lookup: CDR1 SNHLY, CDR2 FYNNEI. The CDR3 totals 15 residues. The CDR3 DNA reads TGTGCCAGCAGTGAGGCAGGGGGACTTGGAAACACCATATATTTT. Its protein is CASSEAGGLGNTIYF.

The V and J genes are TRBV7-2 and TRBJ1-2; possible D gene TRBD1, 5 bases. Trimming shortened V by 0 bases and J by 4 bases, and 9 bases separated the two germline ends. The CDR3 consists of 14 residues. Germline assignment: CDR1 SGHTA and CDR2 FQGNSA. CDR3 sequence: CASSLARGVYGYTF. For the CDR3, the DNA is TGTGCCAGCAGCTTAGCTCGGGGCGTCTATGGCTACACCTTC. Drawing the rest from reference TRBV7-2 and TRBJ1-2, the complete variable domain is GAGVSQSPSNKVTEKGKDVELRCDPISGHTALYWYRQSLGQGLEFLIYFQGNSAPDKSGLPSDRFSAERTGGSVSTLTIQRTQQEDSAVYLCASSLARGVYGYTFGSGTRLTVV.

This clone is a singleton in its sample. The V and J genes are TRBV6-6 and TRBJ2-6; no clear D gene. Germline V gene data show CDR1 as MNHNY and CDR2 as SVGAGI (reference sequence). This CDR3 is built from 15 residues. With 8 bases removed from V and 3 bases from J, the gap between germline ends came to 14 bases. CDR3 amino acids: CASGLVLGGANVLTF. CDR3 bases: TGTGCCAGCGGGCTGGTCCTAGGTGGGGCCAACGTCCTGACTTTC.

The chain joins TRBV5-1 to TRBJ2-5, with TRBD1 as a possible D gene (5 bases). The CDR3 consists of 14 residues. V shed 5 bases and J shed 2 bases, with 13 bases lying between them. Germline CDR1 is SGHRS and CDR2 is YFSETQ. The CDR3 here is CASRDWGSQETQYF. The CDR3 DNA reads TGCGCCAGCAGAGATTGGGGCAGTCAAGAGACCCAGTACTTC. The full variable domain, its missing parts supplied by reference TRBV5-1 and TRBJ2-5, is KAGVTQTPRYLIKTRGQQVTLSCSPISGHRSVSWYQQTPGQGLQFLFEYFSETQRNKGNFPGRFSGRQFSNSRSEMNVSTLELGDSALYLCASRDWGSQETQYFGPGTRLLVL.

The chain recombines TRBV5-1 with TRBJ2-2; D may be TRBD2 (5 bases). Germline loops: CDR1 SGHRS, CDR2 YFSETQ. This CDR3 is built from 16 residues. Between the trimmed V and J ends, which lost 3 bases and 6 bases, there was a span of 18 bases. The CDR3 nucleotides are TGCGCCAGCAGCTCCGGTTCTGGGAGCGGCGCCGGGGAGCTGTTTTTT. Translation gives CASSSGSGSGAGELFF.

This sequence joins TRBV5-1 and TRBJ2-3, with D uncertain. The CDR3 is 14 amino acids. V gave up 4 bases and J gave up 5 bases, with 14 bases separating them. The V gene's germline CDR1 is SGHRS and CDR2 YFSETQ. CDR3 sequence: CASSPRPREDTQYF. The CDR3, as DNA: TGCGCCAGCAGCCCCCGGCCCAGAGAAGATACGCAGTATTTT.

This clone was counted once. The rearrangement links TRBV5-6 to TRBJ1-2, with D unresolved. Germline values: CDR1 SGHDT, CDR2 YYEEEE. The CDR3 runs 15 residues. Trimming removed 4 bases from V and 0 bases from J, with 13 bases in between. In DNA, the CDR3 is TGTGCCAGCAGCCATACCGCCGGGGCTAACTATGGCTACACCTTC. Translation gives CASSHTAGANYGYTF.

CDR3 in amino acids: CATSRANWAGTEAFF. CDR3 nucleotide sequence: TGTGCCACCAGCAGAGCTAACTGGGCGGGCACTGAAGCTTTCTTT. The chain couples TRBV15 to TRBJ1-1; no clear D gene. The germline gives CDR1 LNHNV, CDR2 YYDKDF (reference sequence). The CDR3 loop spans 15 amino acids. V lost 1 base and J lost 4, with 13 bases in between. The full variable domain, with the rest looked up from reference TRBV15 and TRBJ1-1, is DAMVIQNPRYQVTQFGKPVTLSCSQTLNHNVMYWYQQKSSQAPKLLFHYYDKDFNNEADTPDNFQSRRPNTSFCFLDIRSPGLGDTAMYLCATSRANWAGTEAFFGQGTRLTVV.

This clone was counted a single time. V usage is TRBV7-9 and J usage is TRBJ1-1, with 8 bases lining up with TRBD1. Germline lookup yields CDR1 SEHNR and CDR2 FQNEAQ (reference sequence). The CDR3 is made up of 17 amino acids. V lost 5 bases, J lost 1 base, and 12 bases stayed unmatched. Here the CDR3 DNA reads TGTGCCAGCAGCCAGCACTTTACGGGGACAGGGAACACTGAAGCTTTCTTT. The encoded protein is CASSQHFTGTGNTEAFF.

The table lists this clone with a few counts. Here the CDR3 DNA reads TGTGCCAGCAGCCTAGGGGACAGGCGTGAAAAACTGTTTTTT. Protein sequence: CASSLGDRREKLFF. This rearrangement joins TRBV5-4 to TRBJ1-4; 8 bases agree with TRBD1. V dropped 4 bases and J dropped 7; count of bases not matched to a gene: 6. Germline V lookup: CDR1 SGHNT, CDR2 YYREEE (reference sequence). There are 14 residues in the CDR3. Together with reference TRBV5-4 and TRBJ1-4, the CDR3 gives the full variable domain: ETGVTQSPTHLIKTRGQQVTLRCSSQSGHNTVSWYQQALGQGPQFIFQYYREEENGRGNFPPRFSGLQFPNYSSELNVNALELDDSALYLCASSLGDRREKLFFGSGTQLSVL.

The rearrangement uses TRBV28 and TRBJ1-5; no clear D gene. Germline CDR1 MDHEN, CDR2 SYDVKM. The germline V and J ends were trimmed by 4 bases and 0 bases, with 7 bases remaining between them. CDR3 length: 14 residues. CDR3 in amino acids: CASSSSVSNQPQHF. As DNA, the CDR3 is TGTGCCAGCAGTTCCTCAGTTAGCAATCAGCCCCAGCATTTT.

The J gene is TRBJ1-2, the V gene TRBV28; TRBD1 might be the D (5 bases). The CDR3 contains 13 residues. In germline, CDR1 is MDHEN, CDR2 SYDVKM. Trimming cost V 6 bases and J 5 bases, with 13 bases left between them. The CDR3 DNA is TGTGCCAGCAGCCCCCGACAGCTTTATGGCTACACCTTC. Its translation is CASSPRQLYGYTF.

The chain employs TRBV7-9 and TRBJ1-3; weak D call: TRBD1 (5 bases). V was trimmed by 6 bases and J by 0 bases, leaving 12 bases between them. The CDR3 is made up of 15 amino acids. From germline, CDR1 is SEHNR and CDR2 FQNEAQ (reference sequence). In nucleotides, the CDR3 is TGTGCCAGCAGTTTGGGGCCGGCCTCTGGAAACACCATATATTTT. Translated: CASSLGPASGNTIYF.

The rearrangement joins TRBV9 to TRBJ2-5; 14 bases align to TRBD2. Germline V gives CDR1 SGDLS, CDR2 YYNGEE. This CDR3 comprises 17 residues. With 5 bases clipped from V and 2 bases from J, the junction kept 8 bases outside the gene matches. The CDR3 region is CASRRRTSGRRQETQYF. CDR3 in DNA: TGTGCCAGCAGACGTAGGACTAGCGGGAGGAGGCAAGAGACCCAGTACTTC.

The CDR3 loop is CASRNLGRLSTDTQYF. The CDR3 nucleotides read TGTGCCAGCAGGAACCTGGGGCGACTGAGCACAGATACGCAGTATTTT. The genes are TRBV7-2 and TRBJ2-3; perhaps TRBD1 as D (5 bases). V lost 6 bases and J lost 0, with 16 bases in between. The CDR3 is made up of 16 amino acids. Germline CDR1 reads SGHTA; CDR2 reads FQGNSA.